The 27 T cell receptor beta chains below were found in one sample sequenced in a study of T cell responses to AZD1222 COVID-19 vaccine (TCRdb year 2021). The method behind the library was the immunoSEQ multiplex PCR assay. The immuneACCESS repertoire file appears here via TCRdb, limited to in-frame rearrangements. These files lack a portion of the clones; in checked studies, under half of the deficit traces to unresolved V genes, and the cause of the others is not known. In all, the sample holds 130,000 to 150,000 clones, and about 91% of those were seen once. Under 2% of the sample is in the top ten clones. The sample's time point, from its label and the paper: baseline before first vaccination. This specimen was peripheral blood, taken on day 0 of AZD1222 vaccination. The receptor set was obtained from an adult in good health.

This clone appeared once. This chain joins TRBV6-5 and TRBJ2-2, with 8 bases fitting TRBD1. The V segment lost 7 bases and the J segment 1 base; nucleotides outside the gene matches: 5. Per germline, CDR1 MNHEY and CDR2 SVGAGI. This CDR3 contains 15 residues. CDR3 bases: TGTGCCAGCAAAAGAACAGGGGGGAACACCGGGGAGCTGTTTTTT. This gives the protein CASKRTGGNTGELFF.

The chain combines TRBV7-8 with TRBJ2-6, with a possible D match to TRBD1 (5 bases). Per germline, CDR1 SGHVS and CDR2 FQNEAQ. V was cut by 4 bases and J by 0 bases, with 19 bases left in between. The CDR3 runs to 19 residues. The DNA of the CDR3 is TGTGCCAGCAGCTCTAGACAGTACTCTCCCCCCTCTGGGGCCAACGTCCTGACTTTC. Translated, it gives CASSSRQYSPPSGANVLTF.

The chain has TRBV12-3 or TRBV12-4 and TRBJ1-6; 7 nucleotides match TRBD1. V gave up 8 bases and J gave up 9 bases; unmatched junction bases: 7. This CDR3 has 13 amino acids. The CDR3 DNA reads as TGTGCCAGCGGTGTCGACAGGGCTTCACCCCTCCACTTT. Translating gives CASGVDRASPLHF.

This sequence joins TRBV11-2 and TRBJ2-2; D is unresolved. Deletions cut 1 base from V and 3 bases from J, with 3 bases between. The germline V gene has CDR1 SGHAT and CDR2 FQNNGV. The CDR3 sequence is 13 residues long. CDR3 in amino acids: CASSLGDTGELFF. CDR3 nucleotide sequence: TGTGCCAGCAGCTTAGGGGACACCGGGGAGCTGTTTTTT.

The CDR3 region is CASSVVQAANTGELFF. The CDR3 coding sequence is TGTGCCAGCAGCGTAGTTCAAGCGGCGAACACCGGGGAGCTGTTTTTT. This chain joins TRBV9 and TRBJ2-2; perhaps TRBD2 as D (5 bases). Per germline, CDR1 SGDLS and CDR2 YYNGEE. There are 16 residues in the CDR3. The V end lost 0 bases, the J end lost 0 bases, and 9 bases lay between the germline ends.

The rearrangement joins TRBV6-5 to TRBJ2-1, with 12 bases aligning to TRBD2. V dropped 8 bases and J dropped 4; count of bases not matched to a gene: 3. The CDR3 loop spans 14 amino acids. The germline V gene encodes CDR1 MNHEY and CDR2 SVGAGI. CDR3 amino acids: CASRTSGVYNEQFF. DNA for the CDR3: TGTGCCAGCCGGACTAGCGGGGTTTACAATGAGCAGTTCTTC.

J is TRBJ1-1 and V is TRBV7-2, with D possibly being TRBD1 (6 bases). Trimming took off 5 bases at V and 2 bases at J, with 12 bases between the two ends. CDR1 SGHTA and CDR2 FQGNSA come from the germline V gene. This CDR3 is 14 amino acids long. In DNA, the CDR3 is TGTGCCAGCAGCAAAGAACAGGGAAACACTGAAGCTTTCTTT. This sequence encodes CASSKEQGNTEAFF.

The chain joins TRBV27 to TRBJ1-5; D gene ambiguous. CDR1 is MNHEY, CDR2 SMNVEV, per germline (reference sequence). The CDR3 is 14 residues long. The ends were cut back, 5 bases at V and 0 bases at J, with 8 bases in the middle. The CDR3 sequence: CASSPTYSNQPQHF. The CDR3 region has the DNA TGTGCCAGCAGTCCAACCTATAGCAATCAGCCCCAGCATTTT.

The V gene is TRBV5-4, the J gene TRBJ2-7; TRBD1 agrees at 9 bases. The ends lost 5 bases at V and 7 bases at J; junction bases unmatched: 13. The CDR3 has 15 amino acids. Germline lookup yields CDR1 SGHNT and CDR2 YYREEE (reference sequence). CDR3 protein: CASRQWTGDEGEQYF. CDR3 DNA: TGTGCCAGCAGACAATGGACAGGGGACGAGGGAGAGCAGTACTTC.

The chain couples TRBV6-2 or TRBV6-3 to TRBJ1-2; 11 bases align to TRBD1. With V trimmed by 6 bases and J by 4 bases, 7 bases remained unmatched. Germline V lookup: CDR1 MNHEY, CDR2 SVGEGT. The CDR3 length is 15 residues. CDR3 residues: CASSPDRGRVYGYTF. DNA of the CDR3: TGTGCCAGCAGCCCGGACAGGGGGCGCGTCTATGGCTACACCTTC.

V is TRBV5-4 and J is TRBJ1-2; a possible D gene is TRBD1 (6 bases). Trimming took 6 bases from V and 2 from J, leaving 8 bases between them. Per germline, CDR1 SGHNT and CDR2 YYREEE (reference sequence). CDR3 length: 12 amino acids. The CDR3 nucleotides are TGTGCCAGCACAGGGGACAACTATGGCTACACCTTC. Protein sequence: CASTGDNYGYTF.

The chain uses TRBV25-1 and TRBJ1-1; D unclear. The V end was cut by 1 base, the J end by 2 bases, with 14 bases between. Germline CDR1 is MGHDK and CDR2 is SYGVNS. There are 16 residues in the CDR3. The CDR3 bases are TGTGCCAGCAGTGAATCACTGGGAACCCGAAACACTGAAGCTTTCTTT. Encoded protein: CASSESLGTRNTEAFF.

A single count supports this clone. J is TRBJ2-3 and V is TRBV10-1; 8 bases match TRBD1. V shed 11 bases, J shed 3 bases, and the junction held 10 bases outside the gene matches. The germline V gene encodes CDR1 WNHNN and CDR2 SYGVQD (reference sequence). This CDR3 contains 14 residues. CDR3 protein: CASTDRDGTDTQYF. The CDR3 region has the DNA TGCGCCTCCACGGACAGGGATGGTACAGATACGCAGTATTTT.

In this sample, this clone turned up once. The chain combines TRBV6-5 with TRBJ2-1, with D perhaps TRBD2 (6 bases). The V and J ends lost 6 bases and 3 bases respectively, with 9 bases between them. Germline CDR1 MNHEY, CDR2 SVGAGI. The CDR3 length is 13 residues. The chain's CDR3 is CASSPGGYNEQFF. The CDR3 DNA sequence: TGTGCCAGCAGCCCCGGGGGCTACAATGAGCAGTTCTTC.

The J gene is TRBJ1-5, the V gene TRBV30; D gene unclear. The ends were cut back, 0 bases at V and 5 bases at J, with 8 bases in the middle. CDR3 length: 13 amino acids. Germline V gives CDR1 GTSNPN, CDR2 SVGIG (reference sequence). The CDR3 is CAWSVMRDQPQHF. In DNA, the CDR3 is TGTGCCTGGAGTGTAATGCGGGATCAGCCCCAGCATTTT.

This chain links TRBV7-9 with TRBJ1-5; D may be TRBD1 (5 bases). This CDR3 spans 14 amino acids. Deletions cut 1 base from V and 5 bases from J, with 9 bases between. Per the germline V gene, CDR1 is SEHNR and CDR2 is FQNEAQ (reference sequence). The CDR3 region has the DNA TGTGCCAGCAGCTTAGGGGGGGAGGATCAGCCCCAGCATTTT. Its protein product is CASSLGGEDQPQHF.

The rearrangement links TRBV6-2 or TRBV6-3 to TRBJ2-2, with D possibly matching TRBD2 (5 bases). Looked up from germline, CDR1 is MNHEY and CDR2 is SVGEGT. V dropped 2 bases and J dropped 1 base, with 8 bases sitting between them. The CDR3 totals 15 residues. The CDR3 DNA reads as TGTGCCAGCAGTTACCCGGGGAAGAACACCGGGGAGCTGTTTTTT. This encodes CASSYPGKNTGELFF.

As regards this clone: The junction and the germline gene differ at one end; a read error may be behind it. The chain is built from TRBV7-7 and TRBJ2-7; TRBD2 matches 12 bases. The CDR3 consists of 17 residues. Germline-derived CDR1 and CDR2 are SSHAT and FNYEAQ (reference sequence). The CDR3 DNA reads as TGTGCTAGCAGCCTCACTAGCGGGGGGCCCTCCTTCTACGAGCAGTACTTC. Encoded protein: CASSLTSGGPSFYEQYF.

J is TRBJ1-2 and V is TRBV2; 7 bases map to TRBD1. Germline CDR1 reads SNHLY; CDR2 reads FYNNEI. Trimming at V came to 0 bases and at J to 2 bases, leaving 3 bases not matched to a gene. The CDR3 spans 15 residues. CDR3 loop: CASSEAGTENYGYTF. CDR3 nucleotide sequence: TGTGCCAGCAGTGAAGCGGGGACAGAGAACTATGGCTACACCTTC.

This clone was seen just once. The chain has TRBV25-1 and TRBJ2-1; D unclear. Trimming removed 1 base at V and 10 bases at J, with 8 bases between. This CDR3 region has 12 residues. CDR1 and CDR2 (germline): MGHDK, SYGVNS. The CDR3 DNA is TGTGCCAGCAGTGAATCCCTTGACGAGCAGTTCTTC. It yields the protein CASSESLDEQFF.

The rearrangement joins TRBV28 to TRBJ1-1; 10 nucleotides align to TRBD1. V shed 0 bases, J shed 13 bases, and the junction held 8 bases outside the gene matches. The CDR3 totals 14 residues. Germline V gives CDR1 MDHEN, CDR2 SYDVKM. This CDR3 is CASSLWGAGQGNFF. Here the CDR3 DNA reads TGTGCCAGCAGTTTATGGGGGGCGGGACAGGGGAATTTCTTT. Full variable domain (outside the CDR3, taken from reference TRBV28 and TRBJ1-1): DVKVTQSSRYLVKRTGEKVFLECVQDMDHENMFWYRQDPGLGLRLIYFSYDVKMKEKGDIPEGYSVSREKKERFSLILESASTNQTSMYLCASSLWGAGQGNFFGQGTRLTVV.

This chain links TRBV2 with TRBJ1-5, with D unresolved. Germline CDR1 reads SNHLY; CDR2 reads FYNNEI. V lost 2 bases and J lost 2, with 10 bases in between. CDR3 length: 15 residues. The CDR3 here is CASSERGFGNQPQHF. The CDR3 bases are TGTGCCAGCAGTGAACGAGGGTTCGGCAATCAGCCCCAGCATTTT.

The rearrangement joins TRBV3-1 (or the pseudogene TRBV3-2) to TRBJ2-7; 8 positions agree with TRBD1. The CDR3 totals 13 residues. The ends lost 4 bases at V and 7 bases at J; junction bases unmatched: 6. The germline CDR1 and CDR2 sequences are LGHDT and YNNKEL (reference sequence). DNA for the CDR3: TGTGCCAGCAGCCCTCTCGGACAGGGAGAGCAGTACTTC. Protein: CASSPLGQGEQYF.

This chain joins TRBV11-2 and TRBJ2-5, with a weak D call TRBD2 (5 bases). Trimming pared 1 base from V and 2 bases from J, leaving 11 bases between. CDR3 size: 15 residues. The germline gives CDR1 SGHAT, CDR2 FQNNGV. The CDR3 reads CASSLVGGLQETQYF. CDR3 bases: TGTGCCAGCAGCTTAGTAGGAGGTTTGCAAGAGACCCAGTACTTC. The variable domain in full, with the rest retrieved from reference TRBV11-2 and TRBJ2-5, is EAGVAQSPRYKIIEKRQSVAFWCNPISGHATLYWYQQILGQGPKLLIQFQNNGVVDDSQLPKDRFSAERLKGVDSTLKIQPAKLEDSAVYLCASSLVGGLQETQYFGPGTRLLVL.

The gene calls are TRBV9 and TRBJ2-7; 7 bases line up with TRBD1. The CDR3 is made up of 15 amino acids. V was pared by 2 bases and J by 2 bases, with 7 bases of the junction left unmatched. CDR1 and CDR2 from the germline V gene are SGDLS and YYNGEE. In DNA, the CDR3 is TGTGCCAGCAGCGTCGGTAGGACAGGAACCTACGAGCAGTACTTC. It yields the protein CASSVGRTGTYEQYF.

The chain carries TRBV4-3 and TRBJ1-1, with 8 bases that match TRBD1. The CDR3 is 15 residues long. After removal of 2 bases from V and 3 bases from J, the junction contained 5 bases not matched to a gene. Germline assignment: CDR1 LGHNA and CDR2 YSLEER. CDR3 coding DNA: TGCGCCAGCAGCCAACGACAGGGGTGGTACACTGAAGCTTTCTTT. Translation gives CASSQRQGWYTEAFF.

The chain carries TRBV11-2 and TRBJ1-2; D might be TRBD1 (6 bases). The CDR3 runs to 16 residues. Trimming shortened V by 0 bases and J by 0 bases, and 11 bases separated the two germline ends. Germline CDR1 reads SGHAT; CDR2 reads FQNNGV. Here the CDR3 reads CASSLEGADPNYGYTF. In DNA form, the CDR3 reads TGTGCCAGCAGCTTAGAGGGGGCAGATCCTAACTATGGCTACACCTTC.